These 14 T cell receptor beta chains were sequenced from one sample in a study of CD8 T cells in Susac syndrome (dated 2019 in TCRdb). Libraries were constructed by the immunoSEQ multiplex PCR assay. RNA was extracted using the RNeasy kit, and about 0.5 to 1 ug of the RNA was reverse transcribed with random hexamers. Through fastp at Q25 and MiXCR, TCRdb rebuilt clones from the public reads, retaining in-frame beta chains. Identical CDR3 protein sequences are pooled into one entry, listed with their most common genes and DNA. Here the sample has some 110,000 distinct CDR3 sequences; 85% to 95% occur a single time. Around 0.3% of the sample belongs to the ten largest clones. Material: CD8+ T cells from PBMCs. The receptors here all came from a human donor with multiple sclerosis.

CDR3 DNA: TGTGTCTCTTGGCCAGCCTCCTACGAGCAGTACGTC. Amino acids: CVSWPASYEQYV. This chain joins TRBV6-1 and TRBJ2-7; D call uncertain. Germline CDR1 and CDR2: MNHNS and SASEGT. CDR3 length: 12 amino acids.

The chain links TRBV12-3 or TRBV12-4 to TRBJ1-5; 7 nucleotides line up with TRBD1. The J segment lost 0 bases and the V segment lost 6 bases, leaving 8 bases of the junction unmatched. This CDR3 region has 16 residues. The DNA of the CDR3 is TGTGCCAGCAGCGTAAGACAGGGCTATAGCAATCAGCCCCAGCATTTT. It yields the protein CASSVRQGYSNQPQHF.

The chain uses TRBV24-1 and TRBJ2-5, with 7 bases fitting TRBD1. V shed 2 bases and J 12 bases; nucleotides not matched to a gene: 14. Per the germline V gene, CDR1 is KGHDR and CDR2 is SFDVKD. There are 15 residues in the CDR3. CDR3 sequence: CATSDSPLHRGPKYF. For the CDR3, the DNA is TGTGCCACCAGTGATTCTCCCCTTCACAGGGGACCAAAGTACTTC.

The CDR3 is CASSSTWERDLNEQYF. CDR3 nucleotide sequence: TGTGCCAGCAGCTCGACCTGGGAGAGGGATCTCAACGAGCAGTACTTC. The V gene is TRBV7-9, the J gene TRBJ2-7; D might be TRBD2 (5 bases). Per the germline V gene, CDR1 is SEHNR and CDR2 is FQNEAQ (reference sequence). Trimming removed 4 bases from V and 5 bases from J, with 21 bases in between. The CDR3 is 16 residues long.

This clonotype was seen only a few times. The chain combines TRBV15 with TRBJ1-1; D is unresolved. This CDR3 has 13 residues. Germline CDR1 LNHNV, CDR2 YYDKDF (reference sequence). Trimming took 0 bases from V and 8 from J, leaving 10 bases between them. CDR3 loop: CATSRDRRVEAFF. The CDR3 DNA follows: TGTGCCACCAGCAGAGATCGTCGAGTGGAAGCTTTCTTT.

V gene TRBV28 combines with J gene TRBJ2-3; 9 nucleotides align to TRBD2. This CDR3 contains 17 residues. Germline V gene sequence: CDR1 MDHEN, CDR2 SYDVKM. Trimming cost V 1 base and J 3 bases; bases outside gene matches: 8. CDR3 coding DNA: TGTGCCAGCAGTTTATCGGCTAGCGGGGTATTGACAGATACGCAGTATTTT. This sequence encodes CASSLSASGVLTDTQYF.

V is TRBV10-1 and J is TRBJ2-7; D gene ambiguous. The ends were cut back, 4 bases at V and 2 bases at J, with 9 bases in the middle. The CDR3 is 13 amino acids. Germline CDR1 is WNHNN and CDR2 is SYGVQD (reference sequence). The chain's CDR3 is CASSVGRTYEQYF. The CDR3, as DNA: TGCGCCAGCAGTGTGGGCAGGACCTACGAGCAGTACTTC.

The rearrangement uses TRBV27 and TRBJ2-5, with TRBD2 as a possible D gene (7 bases). V gave up 3 bases and J gave up 3 bases, with 14 bases separating them. CDR1 MNHEY and CDR2 SMNVEV come from the germline V gene (reference sequence). The CDR3 extends over 15 amino acids. CDR3 coding DNA: TGTGCCAGCAGTTTTTTGTGGGGGGGCGAAGAGACCCAGTACTTC. It codes for CASSFLWGGEETQYF.

The chain employs TRBV24-1 and TRBJ2-2, with 7 bases fitting TRBD2. There are 13 residues in the CDR3. Per the germline V gene, CDR1 is KGHDR and CDR2 is SFDVKD. The V gene end was trimmed by 10 bases and the J gene end by 4 bases; junction bases not matched to a gene: 5. The CDR3 sequence is CATREGGTGELFF. The CDR3 bases are TGTGCCACAAGGGAGGGAGGCACCGGGGAGCTGTTTTTT.

The chain couples TRBV7-9 to TRBJ2-5; D is unresolved. Trimming left V 8 bases short and J 1 base short, with 8 bases between. The germline V gene encodes CDR1 SEHNR and CDR2 FQNEAQ (reference sequence). The CDR3 runs to 12 residues. In nucleotides, the CDR3 is TGTGCCAGCGAGGATTTCCAAGAGACCCAGTACTTC. It encodes CASEDFQETQYF.

The genes are TRBV12-3 or TRBV12-4 and TRBJ2-3; 8 bases match TRBD2. The CDR3 covers 13 residues. The V and J ends lost 3 bases and 6 bases, in that order; junction bases with no gene match: 2. The CDR3 region is CASSFGTRDTQYF. DNA for the CDR3: TGTGCCAGCAGTTTCGGGACTAGGGATACGCAGTATTTT.

CDR3 residues: CASSDLLAGSYEQYF. CDR3 bases: TGTGCCAGCAGTGATCTGCTAGCGGGGTCATACGAGCAGTACTTC. The chain carries TRBV2 and TRBJ2-7, with TRBD2 matching over 9 bases. With V trimmed by 3 bases and J by 4 bases, 7 bases remained unmatched. The CDR3 sequence is 15 residues long. Germline V gene sequence: CDR1 SNHLY, CDR2 FYNNEI.

This sequence joins TRBV20-1 and TRBJ2-7; D unclear. The V gene lost 1 base and the J gene lost 0 bases, with 7 bases spanning the gap. This CDR3 contains 13 residues. Germline CDR1 DFQATT, CDR2 SNEGSKA (reference sequence). The CDR3 nucleotides are TGCAGTGCTAGAGGGGCCGACTCCTACGAGCAGTACTTC. This codes for CSARGADSYEQYF.

V usage is TRBV6-5 and J usage is TRBJ2-3; D gene uncertain. Germline CDR1 is MNHEY and CDR2 is SVGAGI. V lost 0 bases, J lost 3 bases, and 10 bases lay in between. This CDR3 has 15 amino acids. CDR3 coding DNA: TGTGCCAGCAGTTACTCGCAGCTAGAGACAGATACGCAGTATTTT. The encoded protein is CASSYSQLETDTQYF.